This T cell receptor (beta chain) comes out of a study of T cell repertoires in cytomegalovirus infection. Points from the study as a whole: In two of eight donors, the top clonotype was HLA-C-restricted CMV-specific.

The CDR3 is 14 amino acids. From germline, CDR1 is MGHRA and CDR2 YSYEKL. The ends were cut back, 4 bases at V and 4 bases at J, with 10 bases in the middle. As for this clonotype: Its cognate antigen is unknown.

From the reads, TCRdb called clonotypes with MiXCR, one entry per CDR3 protein. The sample includes about 97,000 distinct CDR3 sequences, 15% to 20% of them seen just once. V usage is TRBV4-1 and J usage is TRBJ2-2, with D uncertain. The sequence derives from a human donor in good health (CMV status not recorded). Some clones in this sample may be carry-over from other donors' samples. Material: PBMCs. CDR3 sequence (DNA): TGCGCCAGCAGCCGGAGTCCCATCACCGGGGAGCTGTTTTTT. Its protein product is CASSRSPITGELFF.